A single sample gave rise to the 18 T cell receptor beta chains below, sequenced in a study of T-cell reconstitution after alpha-beta-depleted transplantation in children. Unique molecular identifiers were incorporated when the TCRbeta library was constructed. Using its own MiXCR run on the PCR reads, TCRdb lists one record per CDR3 protein. In the table there are around 580,000 distinct CDR3 sequences, 20% to 30% of which are singletons. The sample consisted of PBMCs, taken before TCRalphabeta/CD19-depleted stem cell transplant. The receptors derive from a boy in the first two years of life with Wiskott-Aldrich syndrome, due to receive a stem cell transplant.

This clonotype has more than one count but fewer than ten. This chain uses TRBV5-1 with TRBJ2-7, with 8 bases fitting TRBD1. Germline CDR1 and CDR2: SGHRS and YFSETQ. CDR3 length equals 14 residues. V lost 5 bases and J lost 3; bases outside the gene matches: 7. Here the CDR3 reads CASRYITGGYEQYF. The CDR3 coding sequence is TGCGCCAGCAGGTATATAACAGGGGGCTACGAGCAGTACTTC.

This clonotype was observed a few times. This sequence joins TRBV4-1 and TRBJ2-1; no clear D gene. Trimming pared 4 bases from V and 3 bases from J, leaving 13 bases between. This CDR3 contains 15 residues. Germline V gene lookup returns CDR1 MGHRA and CDR2 YSYEKL. The CDR3 loop reads CASSLKIQDYNEQFF. In nucleotides, the CDR3 is TGCGCCAGCAGCCTGAAAATCCAGGACTACAATGAGCAGTTCTTC.

This clonotype has just a few counts. The chain employs TRBV27 and TRBJ2-7; perhaps TRBD1 as D (6 bases). Deletions cut 5 bases from V and 3 bases from J, with 11 bases between. Germline lookup yields CDR1 MNHEY and CDR2 SMNVEV (reference sequence). The CDR3 totals 13 residues. CDR3 nucleotide sequence: TGTGCCAGCAGTCCAGGGGACATCTACGAGCAGTACTTC. Translation: CASSPGDIYEQYF.

The chain joins TRBV19 to TRBJ2-5; possibly TRBD2 for D (5 bases). V gave up 5 bases and J gave up 4 bases, with 11 bases separating them. The length of the CDR3 is 13 residues. Germline lookup yields CDR1 LNHDA and CDR2 SQIVND (reference sequence). CDR3 in amino acids: CASSGTGGETQYF. CDR3 bases: TGTGCCAGTAGTGGAACCGGAGGAGAGACCCAGTACTTC. Full variable domain (missing parts from reference TRBV19 and TRBJ2-5): DGGITQSPKYLFRKEGQNVTLSCEQNLNHDAMYWYRQDPGQGLRLIYYSQIVNDFQKGDIAEGYSVSREKKESFPLTVTSAQKNPTAFYLCASSGTGGETQYFGPGTRLLVL.

This clonotype showed up just a few times. The chain uses TRBV28 and TRBJ1-5; D call uncertain. CDR1 is MDHEN and CDR2 is SYDVKM in the germline V gene. This CDR3 is built from 15 residues. Trimming took off 2 bases at V and 1 base at J, with 9 bases between the two ends. This chain's CDR3 is CASSLPGKSNQPQHF. CDR3 coding DNA: TGTGCCAGCAGTTTACCCGGGAAGAGCAATCAGCCCCAGCATTTT.

This clonotype showed up just a few times. This chain connects TRBV29-1 to TRBJ1-5; 8 positions agree with TRBD1. Germline CDR1 reads SQVTM; CDR2 reads ANQGSEA. The CDR3 is 13 residues long. J gave up 6 bases and V 6 bases, and 7 bases lay outside the gene matches. CDR3 sequence (DNA): TGCAGCGTACGGACAGGGAGCGGTCAGCCCCAGCATTTT. This translates into CSVRTGSGQPQHF.

This clonotype was observed a handful of times. V gene TRBV3-1 combines with J gene TRBJ1-2; D remains unclear. Looked up from germline, CDR1 is LGHDT and CDR2 is YNNKEL (reference sequence). V was trimmed by 1 base and J by 7 bases, leaving 10 bases between them. The CDR3 spans 13 residues. The DNA of the CDR3 is TGTGCCAGCAGCCAAGTCGGGGTCTTTGGCTACACCTTC. This sequence encodes CASSQVGVFGYTF. Drawing the rest from reference TRBV3-1 and TRBJ1-2, the complete variable domain is DTAVSQTPKYLVTQMGNDKSIKCEQNLGHDTMYWYKQDSKKFLKIMFSYNNKELIINETVPNRFSPKSPDKAHLNLHINSLELGDSAVYFCASSQVGVFGYTFGSGTRLTVV.

This clonotype has only a few counts. The chain uses TRBV5-1 and TRBJ2-5, with TRBD1 matching over 10 bases. The germline CDR1 and CDR2 sequences are SGHRS and YFSETQ. The CDR3 covers 14 residues. Trimming at V came to 4 bases and at J to 2 bases, leaving 2 bases not matched to a gene. In DNA form, the CDR3 reads TGCGCCAGCAGCCAGGACAGGGGGCAAGAGACCCAGTACTTC. It yields the protein CASSQDRGQETQYF.

This rearrangement joins TRBV2 to TRBJ1-5, with D perhaps matching TRBD1 (6 bases). In germline, CDR1 is SNHLY, CDR2 FYNNEI. The CDR3 runs 15 residues. The V end was cut by 3 bases, the J end by 7 bases, with 16 bases between. The CDR3 sequence: CASSDGTNFGQPQHF. The CDR3 DNA reads as TGTGCCAGCAGTGATGGGACAAATTTCGGCCAGCCCCAGCATTTT.

This clonotype was seen a few times. This chain links TRBV5-1 with TRBJ2-2, with 16 positions matching TRBD2. The CDR3 has 18 amino acids. V shed 3 bases, J shed 1 base, and the junction held 3 bases outside the gene matches. The germline gives CDR1 SGHRS, CDR2 YFSETQ. The CDR3 reads CASSSGLAGGVNTGELFF. CDR3 nucleotide sequence: TGCGCCAGCAGCTCGGGACTAGCGGGAGGGGTGAACACCGGGGAGCTGTTTTTT.

This chain links TRBV4-2 with TRBJ2-7, with D unclear. The CDR3 covers 15 residues. CDR1 is LGHNA and CDR2 is YNFKEQ in the germline V gene. V lost 0 bases to trimming and J lost 4 bases, with 13 bases between them. The CDR3 reads CASSQDSWLGYEQYF. The CDR3 bases are TGTGCCAGCAGCCAAGATAGTTGGCTTGGGTACGAGCAGTACTTC.

This clonotype came up a few times. The rearrangement joins TRBV12-3 or TRBV12-4 to TRBJ2-2; no firm D call. Deletions cut 3 bases from V and 7 bases from J, with 12 bases between. CDR3 size: 14 residues. This chain's CDR3 is CASSLSRQGGELFF. CDR3 nucleotides: TGTGCCAGCAGTTTGAGCAGGCAAGGCGGGGAGCTGTTTTTT.

This clonotype appeared a few times. This chain uses TRBV4-1 with TRBJ1-3, with no clear D. In germline, CDR1 is MGHRA, CDR2 YSYEKL. V lost 0 bases and J 3 bases, leaving 9 bases between the germline ends. There are 15 residues in the CDR3. CDR3 residues: CASSQDGVVGNTIYF. DNA for the CDR3: TGCGCCAGCAGCCAAGATGGGGTCGTTGGAAACACCATATATTTT.

J is TRBJ2-1 and V is TRBV9, with 12 bases matching TRBD2. The CDR3 totals 17 residues. The V segment lost 4 bases and the J segment 7 bases; nucleotides outside the gene matches: 12. Germline assignment: CDR1 SGDLS and CDR2 YYNGEE. The CDR3: CASSPPGLAGLRNEQFF. The CDR3 coding sequence is TGTGCCAGCAGCCCTCCGGGACTAGCGGGCTTACGGAATGAGCAGTTCTTC.

This chain links TRBV6-1 with TRBJ2-7; 8 positions match TRBD2. Germline CDR1 and CDR2: MNHNS and SASEGT. With 8 bases clipped from V and 7 bases from J, the junction kept 16 bases outside the gene matches. The CDR3 runs 15 residues. The CDR3 DNA reads TGTGCCAGCCTAAGTTTCGCGCGGGAGGATGAGGAGCAGTACTTC. Encoded protein: CASLSFAREDEEQYF.

V is TRBV10-3 and J is TRBJ2-7; no reliable D call. V was clipped by 0 bases and J by 2 bases, with 8 bases between them. The CDR3 runs to 14 residues. CDR1 and CDR2 from the germline V gene are ENHRY and SYGVKD. The CDR3 reads CAISESGSAYEQYF. CDR3 DNA: TGTGCCATCAGTGAGTCAGGGTCAGCCTACGAGCAGTACTTC.

The chain joins TRBV3-1 to TRBJ2-5, with D perhaps TRBD1 (5 bases). This CDR3 spans 14 amino acids. Trimming left V 11 bases short and J 0 bases short, with 16 bases between. Germline V gene data show CDR1 as LGHDT and CDR2 as YNNKEL (reference sequence). The CDR3 DNA follows: TGTGCCTTCAGTTTTAAGGGGTACCAAGAGACCCAGTACTTC. As protein: CAFSFKGYQETQYF.

The sample holds a few counts of this clonotype. The chain employs TRBV20-1 and TRBJ1-2, with 7 bases matching TRBD1. The V segment lost 4 bases and the J segment 6 bases; nucleotides outside the gene matches: 8. This CDR3 region has 13 residues. Germline V gene data show CDR1 as DFQATT and CDR2 as SNEGSKA (reference sequence). The CDR3 here is CSAKTAGGNGYTF. The CDR3 nucleotides are TGCAGTGCTAAAACTGCAGGGGGAAATGGCTACACCTTC.